The rows below give T cell receptor beta chains drawn from one sample of a study of CD8 T cells in ankylosing spondylitis. A single record per CDR3 protein comes from TCRdb applying MiXCR to the 5' RACE reads. Among about 240,000 distinct CDR3 sequences listed, roughly a tenth were seen once. The sample comprised blood, either unsorted or a sorted T cell fraction (not recorded which). These receptors came from a male donor with ankylosing spondylitis or in good health (not recorded which). Each CDR3 is given without its conserved first and last residue.

v_gene,j_gene,CDR3aa
TRBV5-1,TRBJ2-3,ASFLGVLAGDTQY
TRBV18,TRBJ2-1,ASSPNRGIYNEQF
TRBV3-1,TRBJ2-1,ASSRSVRGPTYNEQF
TRBV15,TRBJ1-2,ATSRDEGSNYGYT
TRBV12-3/TRBV12-4,TRBJ2-1,ASSRPWTKAYNEQF
TRBV20-1,TRBJ2-1,SASHKREQILYEQF
TRBV5-1,TRBJ2-1,ASSFGTSGYNEQF
TRBV20-1,TRBJ2-7,SAPTTGYTYEQY
TRBV5-1,TRBJ1-1,ASNPGAENTEAF
TRBV29-1,TRBJ2-3,SSARGLAGAMKADTQY
TRBV10-3,TRBJ2-2,AISGRTANTGELF
TRBV6-6,TRBJ2-3,ATEGRGADTQY
TRBV5-1,TRBJ2-7,ASSSGTSGAHEQY
TRBV12-3/TRBV12-4,TRBJ2-1,ASSIPQRTYNEQF
TRBV12-3/TRBV12-4,TRBJ1-1,ASSLEAEMNTEAF
TRBV20-1,TRBJ2-1,SSAGPTGNEQF
TRBV5-1,TRBJ2-7,ASSLRQSYEQY
TRBV5-1,TRBJ1-1,ASSSTTGPSTEAF
TRBV3-1,TRBJ2-3,ASSQAAPAIISTDTQY
TRBV6-1,TRBJ2-5,ASSPRQGKETQY
TRBV20-1,TRBJ2-1,SAPLTPGYNEQF
TRBV9,TRBJ2-5,ASSSRTGQETQY
TRBV29-1,TRBJ1-3,SVGQGAGNTIY
TRBV12-3/TRBV12-4,TRBJ1-1,ASSLNGLNTEAF
TRBV12-3/TRBV12-4,TRBJ1-1,ASSSSFWGGTEAF
TRBV19,TRBJ2-7,ASSIAKGSYEQY
TRBV3-1,TRBJ2-1,ASSRQGFYNEQF
TRBV12-3/TRBV12-4,TRBJ2-2,ASSWAPGGSGELF
TRBV6-5,TRBJ2-1,ASSYRRQSGTRRLTEQF
TRBV6-1,TRBJ2-6,ASSSAFSSGANVLT
TRBV20-1,TRBJ2-4,SALRLAKNIQY
TRBV5-1,TRBJ1-1,ASSLSGQRNTEAF
TRBV9,TRBJ1-6,ASSATWTGEGFPLH
TRBV6-5,TRBJ1-2,ASSSTGSNGYT
TRBV12-3/TRBV12-4,TRBJ2-7,ASRPSVGGKNEQY
TRBV5-1,TRBJ1-2,ASSLAHQGFGYGYT
TRBV29-1,TRBJ2-7,SALHSPLGEQY
TRBV20-1,TRBJ2-3,SAEIRGRPDTQY
TRBV9,TRBJ2-3,ASSVDGSSTDTQY
TRBV7-8,TRBJ2-2,ASKGADTGELF
TRBV6-5,TRBJ2-3,ASSTSGVLTDTQY
TRBV13,TRBJ2-3,ASSPRLFGTDTQY
TRBV20-1,TRBJ1-1,SARLGRVVTEAF
TRBV7-3,TRBJ2-1,ASSPQTGYEQF
TRBV4-1,TRBJ2-1,ASSQGGGRGDRGGNEQF